This T cell receptor (beta chain) was sequenced in a study of cytomegalovirus exposure and HLA in healthy donors. Whole-study results and caveats: The records held CMV serostatus as the only immune exposure information.

A note on this clone: Its antigen is as yet unknown.

A multiplex PCR was run with 60 Vbeta primers and 13 Jbeta primers. Sequenced by immunoSEQ multiplex PCR; TCRdb stores in-frame clones only, minus some. Of 150,000 to 200,000 clones listed, roughly four fifths are singletons. CDR3 length equals 16 residues. Germline V lookup: CDR1 MNHEY, CDR2 SVGAGI. V gave up 2 bases and J gave up 0 bases; unmatched junction bases: 6. This chain connects TRBV6-5 to TRBJ2-7, with 8 bases matching TRBD1. This clonotype was obtained from a woman aged 18-29 years in good health and CMV-seropositive. Sequencing used PBMCs. The DNA for the CDR3 is TGTGCCAGCAGTTACGCGGGACAGGCCATCTCCTACGAGCAGTACTTC. This translates into CASSYAGQAISYEQYF.